Described below is a single T cell receptor (beta chain) sequence and its context. Its target is unknown. Patients having uncontrolled infection, another autoimmune disease, pregnancy or lactation were not included. CDR3 length equals 17 residues. Looked up from germline, CDR1 is SNHLY and CDR2 is FYNNEI. V lost 7 bases and J 0 bases, leaving 16 bases between the germline ends. Amplification of TCR beta CDR3 regions was performed using RNA transcripts as template. HTBI primers were used for first-round RT-PCR of the TCR CDR3. Using its own MiXCR run on the multiplex PCR reads, TCRdb lists one record per CDR3 protein. The sample holds tens of thousands of distinct CDR3 sequences, about 50% seen once. The data are from a study of T cells in Graves' hyperthyroidism and ophthalmopathy. Study background: Blood was drawn when the patient was first diagnosed and still untreated. Study results and limitations: Blood held most thyroid clonotypes expanded above 0.001 frequency.

The sequence came from a woman between 45 and 65 years old with Graves' hyperthyroidism that later progressed to Graves' ophthalmopathy. Sequences were obtained from blood. The rearrangement links TRBV2 to TRBJ2-6; D is possibly TRBD1 (6 bases). CDR3 nucleotides: TGTGCCAGCAAAACGCAGGGGCTGTGCTCTGGGGCCAACGTCCTGACTTTC. Its translation is CASKTQGLCSGANVLTF.